These T cell receptor beta chains were read from a single sample in a study of blood T cell repertoires in COVID-19. Method: immunoSEQ multiplex PCR; TCRdb's copy keeps in-frame clones and lacks some. The table records fewer than 200,000 clones, about 90% of them present only once. Sequenced material: PBMCs or T cells enriched from blood (not recorded which). The receptors here all came from a human donor with acute COVID-19. The donor label of this sample is uncertain. The CDR3 runs from the conserved cysteine through the conserved F or W. A D gene is named only where the DNA matches it firmly. Clone size appears in some rows only: once, few, many, or a class for an expanded clone.

V gene,J gene,D gene,clone size,CDR3 protein,CDR3 DNA
TRBV7-8,TRBJ2-1,TRBD1,once,CASSLGDRGNNEQFF,TGTGCCAGCAGCTTAGGGGACAGGGGGAATAATGAGCAGTTCTTC
TRBV9,TRBJ1-2,-,-,CASSPMGSGYTF,TGTGCCAGCAGCCCGATGGGGAGCGGCTACACCTTC
TRBV2,TRBJ1-1,-,-,CASRRGAAGAHTEAFF,TGTGCCAGCAGAAGAGGGGCCGCGGGGGCCCACACTGAAGCTTTCTTT
TRBV7-9,TRBJ1-5,-,once,CASSWGGDQPQHF,TGTGCCAGCAGCTGGGGGGGAGATCAGCCCCAGCATTTT
TRBV7-9,TRBJ2-2,-,-,CASSLAGTSSTGELFF,TGTGCCAGCAGCTTGGCCGGGACTTCCTCAACCGGGGAGCTGTTTTTT
TRBV29-1,TRBJ2-2,-,-,CSVDRGNTGELFF,TGCAGCGTTGACAGGGGGAACACCGGGGAGCTGTTTTTT
TRBV2,TRBJ1-6,-,-,CASIPGGDSPLHF,TGTGCCAGCATTCCGGGGGGGGATTCACCCCTCCACTTT
TRBV30,TRBJ1-2,-,-,CAWSVLGGLGYGYTF,TGTGCCTGGAGTGTACTAGGGGGTTTAGGGTATGGCTACACCTTC
TRBV9,TRBJ2-3,-,once,CASSVVGAGTDTQYF,TGTGCCAGCAGCGTAGTGGGGGCGGGCACAGATACGCAGTATTTT
TRBV19,TRBJ1-5,-,-,CASSISSGSNQPQHF,TGTGCCAGTAGTATTTCCTCGGGGAGCAATCAGCCCCAGCATTTT
TRBV5-6,TRBJ1-4,TRBD1,-,CASSRTGSGEKLFF,TGTGCCAGCAGCAGGACAGGGAGCGGTGAAAAACTGTTTTTT
TRBV7-3,TRBJ2-1,-,-,CASSLMAGPTREQFF,TGTGCCAGCAGCTTAATGGCGGGCCCCACGAGGGAGCAGTTCTTC
TRBV10-2,TRBJ2-1,-,-,CASSESNLSEQFF,TGCGCCAGCAGTGAGTCAAATCTTAGTGAGCAGTTCTTC
TRBV6-4,TRBJ2-2,-,-,CASSDSQNTGELFF,TGTGCCAGCAGTGACTCACAGAACACCGGGGAGCTGTTTTTT
TRBV5-6,TRBJ1-1,-,-,CASSQGAIGTEAFF,TGTGCCAGCAGCCAAGGGGCGATCGGCACTGAAGCTTTCTTT
TRBV29-1,TRBJ1-4,TRBD1,-,CSVRTGTNEKLFF,TGCAGCGTTAGGACAGGGACTAATGAAAAACTGTTTTTT
TRBV4-2,TRBJ1-1,-,-,CASSQDKGGTAPEAFF,TGTGCCAGCAGCCAAGATAAGGGAGGAACAGCACCTGAAGCTTTCTTT
TRBV24-1,TRBJ2-2,-,few,CATSDLPSPGLNTGELFF,TGTGCCACCAGTGATTTGCCCTCTCCGGGACTTAACACCGGGGAGCTGTTTTTT
TRBV4-1,TRBJ2-7,TRBD1,-,CASSHHQGAEEQYF,TGCGCCAGCAGCCACCACCAGGGGGCGGAAGAGCAGTACTTC
TRBV9,TRBJ2-1,TRBD2,-,CASSVASGNEQFF,TGTGCCAGCAGCGTCGCTAGCGGCAATGAGCAGTTCTTC
TRBV6-6,TRBJ2-4,-,-,CASSPWGRAIAKNIQYF,TGTGCCAGCAGTCCCTGGGGCAGGGCTATAGCCAAAAACATTCAGTACTTC
TRBV5-1,TRBJ1-2,-,-,CASSPRTAAYGYTF,TGCGCCAGCAGCCCACGGACAGCTGCATATGGCTACACCTTC
TRBV5-4,TRBJ2-2,-,-,CASGGLANTGELFF,TGTGCCAGCGGCGGGCTAGCGAACACCGGGGAGCTGTTTTTT
TRBV20-1,TRBJ2-6,-,-,CSASTYRSGANVLTF,TGCAGTGCTAGTACTTATCGCTCTGGGGCCAACGTCCTGACTTTC
TRBV6-2/TRBV6-3,TRBJ1-3,TRBD1,-,CASSYSTGTGLSSGNTIYF,TGTGCCAGCAGTTACTCGACCGGGACAGGGCTCTCCTCTGGAAACACCATATATTTT
TRBV5-6,TRBJ2-2,TRBD2,-,CASSLEREYGELFF,TGTGCCAGCAGCTTGGAGCGGGAGTACGGGGAGCTGTTTTTT
TRBV11-2,TRBJ1-3,-,once,CASSHPSPGSSGNTIYF,TGTGCCAGCAGCCATCCATCTCCAGGAAGCTCTGGAAACACCATATATTTT
TRBV5-1,TRBJ2-7,-,-,CASSLRGGRGPYEQYF,TGCGCCAGCAGCTTGAGGGGGGGCCGGGGACCCTACGAGCAGTACTTC
TRBV2,TRBJ1-5,-,-,CASSFSRDFGQPQHF,TGTGCCAGCAGTTTCTCCAGGGATTTTGGTCAGCCCCAGCATTTT
TRBV18,TRBJ2-3,-,-,CASSPPGSAITDTQYF,TGTGCCAGCTCACCACCAGGTAGCGCTATTACAGATACGCAGTATTTT
TRBV7-9,TRBJ2-3,TRBD2,-,CASSRSGEDTQYF,TGTGCCAGCAGCCGCAGCGGGGAGGATACGCAGTATTTT
TRBV7-3,TRBJ1-1,-,-,CASRGEGTEAFF,TGTGCCAGCCGTGGGGAGGGCACTGAAGCTTTCTTT
TRBV30,TRBJ1-4,-,-,CAWTVGGASNEKLFF,TGTGCCTGGACTGTCGGGGGGGCGAGTAATGAAAAACTGTTTTTT
TRBV27,TRBJ1-1,-,-,CASSLVATVNTEAFF,TGTGCCAGCAGTTTGGTCGCGACAGTGAACACTGAAGCTTTCTTT
TRBV7-2,TRBJ1-5,TRBD1,-,CASSSQGAWGNQPQHF,TGTGCCAGCAGCTCTCAGGGGGCGTGGGGCAATCAGCCCCAGCATTTT
TRBV5-4,TRBJ2-7,-,-,CASSPGVGAKTYEQYF,TGTGCCAGCAGCCCGGGGGTAGGGGCTAAAACCTACGAGCAGTACTTC
TRBV5-6,TRBJ2-2,-,-,CASNGGNTGELFF,TGTGCCAGCAACGGGGGGAACACCGGGGAGCTGTTTTTT
TRBV19,TRBJ2-1,-,-,CASSIALRRKRNYNEQFF,TGTGCCAGTAGTATAGCTTTACGACGGAAGCGAAACTACAATGAGCAGTTCTTC
TRBV6-5,TRBJ1-4,-,-,CASSYRGDFNEKLFF,TGTGCCAGCAGTTACCGGGGGGACTTTAATGAAAAACTGTTTTTT
TRBV19,TRBJ2-7,TRBD2,-,CASSIGGGAYEQYF,TGTGCCAGTAGTATAGGCGGGGGGGCCTACGAGCAGTACTTC
TRBV7-2,TRBJ1-5,-,-,CASSLFGGGVQPQHF,TGTGCCAGCAGCCTCTTTGGGGGAGGAGTTCAGCCCCAGCATTTT
TRBV12-3/TRBV12-4,TRBJ1-1,-,-,CASSPPLNTEAFF,TGTGCCAGCAGCCCCCCTCTGAACACTGAAGCTTTCTTT
TRBV18,TRBJ1-6,TRBD1,-,CASSPPTRDRVISPLHF,TGTGCCAGCTCACCACCGACTAGGGACAGGGTTATCTCACCCCTCCACTTT
TRBV5-1,TRBJ2-7,TRBD1,few,CASSPLRDSPYEQYF,TGCGCCAGCAGCCCGCTCCGGGACAGTCCCTACGAGCAGTACTTC
TRBV29-1,TRBJ2-7,TRBD1,-,CSVSITGTGGYEQYF,TGCAGCGTTAGTATCACAGGAACAGGGGGCTACGAGCAGTACTTC
TRBV5-1,TRBJ1-1,TRBD1,once,CASSLGQGLTEAFF,TGCGCCAGCAGCTTGGGACAGGGGTTGACTGAAGCTTTCTTT
TRBV5-1,TRBJ2-7,TRBD1,-,CASSLGDSSSYEQYF,TGCGCCAGCAGCTTGGGGGACAGCTCATCCTACGAGCAGTACTTC
TRBV10-3,TRBJ2-3,TRBD2,once,CAAASGGADTQYF,TGTGCCGCCGCTAGCGGGGGGGCAGATACGCAGTATTTT
TRBV25-1,TRBJ2-3,-,-,CAIQGLSTDTQYF,TGTGCCATACAGGGACTAAGCACAGATACGCAGTATTTT
TRBV7-2,TRBJ2-7,TRBD1,-,CASSLVQGSGEQYF,TGTGCCAGCAGCTTAGTACAGGGGAGTGGGGAGCAGTACTTC
TRBV29-1,TRBJ2-6,TRBD1,-,CSVVAGQGSSGANVLTF,TGCAGCGTTGTTGCGGGACAGGGAAGCTCTGGGGCCAACGTCCTGACTTTC